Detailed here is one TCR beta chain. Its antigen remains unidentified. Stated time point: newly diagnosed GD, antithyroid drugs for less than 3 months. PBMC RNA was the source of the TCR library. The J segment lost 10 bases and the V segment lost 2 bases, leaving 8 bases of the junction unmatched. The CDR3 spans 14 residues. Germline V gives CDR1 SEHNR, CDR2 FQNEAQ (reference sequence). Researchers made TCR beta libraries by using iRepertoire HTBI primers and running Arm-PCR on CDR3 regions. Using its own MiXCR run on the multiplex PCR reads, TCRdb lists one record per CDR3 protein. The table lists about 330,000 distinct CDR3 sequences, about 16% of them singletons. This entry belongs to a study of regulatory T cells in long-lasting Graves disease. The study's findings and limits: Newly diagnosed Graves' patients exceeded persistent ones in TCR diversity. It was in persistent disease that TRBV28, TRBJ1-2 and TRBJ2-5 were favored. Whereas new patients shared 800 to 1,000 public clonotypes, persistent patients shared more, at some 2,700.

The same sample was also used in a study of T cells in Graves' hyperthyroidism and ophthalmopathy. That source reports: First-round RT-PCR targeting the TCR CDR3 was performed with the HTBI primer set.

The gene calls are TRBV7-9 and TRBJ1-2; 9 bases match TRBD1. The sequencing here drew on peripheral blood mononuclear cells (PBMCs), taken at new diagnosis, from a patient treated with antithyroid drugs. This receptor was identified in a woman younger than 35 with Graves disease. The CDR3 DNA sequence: TGTGCCAGCAGCTTAATCGCCGGGACAGGGAACTACACCTTC. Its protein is CASSLIAGTGNYTF.